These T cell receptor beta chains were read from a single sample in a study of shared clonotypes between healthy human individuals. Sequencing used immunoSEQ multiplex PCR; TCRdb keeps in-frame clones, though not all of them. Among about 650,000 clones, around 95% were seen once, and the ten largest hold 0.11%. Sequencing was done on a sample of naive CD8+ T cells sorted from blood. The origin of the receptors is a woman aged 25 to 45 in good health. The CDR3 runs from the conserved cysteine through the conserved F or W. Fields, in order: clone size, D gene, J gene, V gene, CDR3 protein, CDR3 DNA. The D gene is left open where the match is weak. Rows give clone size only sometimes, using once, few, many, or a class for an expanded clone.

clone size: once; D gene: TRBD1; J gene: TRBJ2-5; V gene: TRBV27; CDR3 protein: CASRRGQKETQYF; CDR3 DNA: TGTGCCAGCAGGAGGGGACAGAAAGAGACCCAGTACTTC
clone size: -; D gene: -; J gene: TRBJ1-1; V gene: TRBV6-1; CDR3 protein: CASRDFGRNTEAFF; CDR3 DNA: TGTGCCAGTAGGGACTTCGGGCGGAACACTGAAGCTTTCTTT
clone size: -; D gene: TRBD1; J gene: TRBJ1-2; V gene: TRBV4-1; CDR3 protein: CASSDTGTGHRGYTF; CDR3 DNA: TGCGCCAGCAGCGACACCGGGACAGGACATCGGGGCTACACCTTC
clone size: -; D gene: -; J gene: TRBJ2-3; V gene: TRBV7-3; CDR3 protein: CASSFGPGSTDTQYF; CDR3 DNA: TGTGCCAGCAGCTTTGGTCCAGGGTCCACAGATACGCAGTATTTT
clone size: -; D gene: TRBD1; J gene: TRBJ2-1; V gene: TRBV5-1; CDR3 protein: CASRREPGQGHNEQFF; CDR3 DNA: TGCGCCAGCAGACGTGAACCGGGACAGGGCCACAATGAGCAGTTCTTC
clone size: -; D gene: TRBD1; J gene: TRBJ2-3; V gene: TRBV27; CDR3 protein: CASNPGQIPSTDTQYF; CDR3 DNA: TGTGCCAGCAATCCGGGACAGATACCTAGCACAGATACGCAGTATTTT
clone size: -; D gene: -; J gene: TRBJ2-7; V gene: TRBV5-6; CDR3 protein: CASSFLTNSYEQYF; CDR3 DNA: TGTGCCAGCAGCTTCCTTACGAACTCCTACGAGCAGTACTTC
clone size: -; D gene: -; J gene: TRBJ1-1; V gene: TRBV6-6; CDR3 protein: CASSFLSGAEAFF; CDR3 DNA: TGTGCCAGCAGTTTCCTTTCCGGGGCTGAAGCTTTCTTT
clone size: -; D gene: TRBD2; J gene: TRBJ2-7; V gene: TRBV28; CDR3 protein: CASSFEGGSYEQYF; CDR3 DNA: TGTGCCAGCAGTTTTGAGGGAGGGAGCTACGAGCAGTACTTC
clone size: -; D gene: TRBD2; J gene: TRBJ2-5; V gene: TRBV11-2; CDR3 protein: CASSERLAGGAYQETQYF; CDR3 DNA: TGTGCCAGCAGCGAACGACTAGCGGGAGGGGCGTACCAAGAGACCCAGTACTTC
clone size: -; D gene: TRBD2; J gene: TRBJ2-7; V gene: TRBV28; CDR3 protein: CASSLAGEGNEQYF; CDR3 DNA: TGTGCCAGCAGCTTAGCGGGAGAGGGAAACGAGCAGTACTTC
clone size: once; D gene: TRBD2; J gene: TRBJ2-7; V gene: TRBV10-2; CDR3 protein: CASSESMGLRPYEQYF; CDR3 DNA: TGCGCCAGCAGTGAGTCTATGGGACTACGCCCCTACGAGCAGTACTTC
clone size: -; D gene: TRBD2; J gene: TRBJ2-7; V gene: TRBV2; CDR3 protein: CASTRGESPLREQYF; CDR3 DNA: TGTGCCAGCACCCGGGGGGAGTCCCCTCTACGGGAGCAGTACTTC
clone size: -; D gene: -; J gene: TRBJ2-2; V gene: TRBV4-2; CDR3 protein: CASSQVPSDRSTGELFF; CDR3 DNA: TGTGCCAGCAGCCAAGTCCCTAGCGATCGGTCCACCGGGGAGCTGTTTTTT
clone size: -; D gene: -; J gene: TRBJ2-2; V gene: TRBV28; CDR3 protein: CASSLFGGARAGELFF; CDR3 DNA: TGTGCCAGCAGTTTATTTGGAGGGGCGAGAGCCGGGGAGCTGTTTTTT
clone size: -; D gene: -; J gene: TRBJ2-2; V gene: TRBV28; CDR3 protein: CASSYTTEGPNTGELFF; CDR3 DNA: TGTGCCAGCAGTTATACTACGGAGGGACCGAACACCGGGGAGCTGTTTTTT
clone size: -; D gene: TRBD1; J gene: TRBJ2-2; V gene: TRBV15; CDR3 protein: CATSRVFGRPSDRGRFGELFF; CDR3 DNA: TGTGCCACCAGCAGAGTTTTTGGTCGCCCAAGCGACAGGGGCCGTTTCGGGGAGCTGTTTTTT
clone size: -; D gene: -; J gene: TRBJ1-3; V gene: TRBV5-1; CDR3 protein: CASSLEGVVGNTIYF; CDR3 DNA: TGCGCCAGCAGCTTGGAAGGGGTAGTAGGAAACACCATATATTTT